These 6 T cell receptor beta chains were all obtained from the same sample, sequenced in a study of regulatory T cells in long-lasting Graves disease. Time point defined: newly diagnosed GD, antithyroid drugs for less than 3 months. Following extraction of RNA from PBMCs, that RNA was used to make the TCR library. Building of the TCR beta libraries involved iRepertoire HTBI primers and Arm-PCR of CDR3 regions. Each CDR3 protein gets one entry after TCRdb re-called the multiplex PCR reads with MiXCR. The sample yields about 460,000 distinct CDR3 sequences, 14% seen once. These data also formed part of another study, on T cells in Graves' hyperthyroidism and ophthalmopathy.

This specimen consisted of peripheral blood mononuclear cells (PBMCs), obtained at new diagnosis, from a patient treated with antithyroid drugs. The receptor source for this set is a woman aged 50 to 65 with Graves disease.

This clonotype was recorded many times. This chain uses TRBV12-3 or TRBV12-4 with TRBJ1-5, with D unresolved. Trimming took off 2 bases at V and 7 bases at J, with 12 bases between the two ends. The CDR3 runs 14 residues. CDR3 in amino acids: CASSLWAAGQPQHF. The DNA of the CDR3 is TGTGCCAGCAGTTTATGGGCGGCGGGGCAGCCCCAGCATTTT.

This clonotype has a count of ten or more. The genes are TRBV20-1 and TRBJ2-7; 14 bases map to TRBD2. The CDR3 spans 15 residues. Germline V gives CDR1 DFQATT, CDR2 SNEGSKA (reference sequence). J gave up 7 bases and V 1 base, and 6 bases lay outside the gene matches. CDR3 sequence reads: CSARAGTSGSREQYF. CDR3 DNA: TGCAGTGCTAGAGCCGGGACTAGCGGGAGTAGAGAGCAGTACTTC.

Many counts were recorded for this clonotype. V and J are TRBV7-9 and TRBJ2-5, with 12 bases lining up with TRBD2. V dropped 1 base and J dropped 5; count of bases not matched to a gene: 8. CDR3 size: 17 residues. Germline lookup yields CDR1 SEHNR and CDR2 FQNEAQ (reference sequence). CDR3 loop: CASSLVRLAGGRETQYF. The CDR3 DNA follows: TGTGCCAGCAGCTTAGTTCGGCTAGCGGGAGGGCGTGAGACCCAGTACTTC.

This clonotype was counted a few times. The CDR3 reads CASSLQGVGYEQYF. The CDR3 nucleotides are TGTGCCAGCAGTCTACAGGGGGTTGGATACGAGCAGTACTTC. This chain uses TRBV5-6 with TRBJ2-7; 8 positions match TRBD1. Germline V gene data show CDR1 as SGHDT and CDR2 as YYEEEE. V shed 5 bases and J 4 bases; nucleotides not matched to a gene: 8. CDR3 size: 14 residues. Combining the CDR3 with reference TRBV5-6 and TRBJ2-7 gives the whole variable domain DAGVTQSPTHLIKTRGQQVTLRCSPKSGHDTVSWYQQALGQGPQFIFQYYEEEERQRGNFPDRFSGHQFPNYSSELNVNALLLGDSALYLCASSLQGVGYEQYFGPGTRLTVT.

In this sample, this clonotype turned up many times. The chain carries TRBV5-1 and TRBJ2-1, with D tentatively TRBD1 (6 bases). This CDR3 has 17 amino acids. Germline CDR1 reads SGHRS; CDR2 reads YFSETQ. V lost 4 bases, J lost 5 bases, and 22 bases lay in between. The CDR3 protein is CASSLTPNRVSDNEQFF. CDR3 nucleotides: TGCGCCAGCAGCCTGACGCCCAACAGGGTCAGCGACAATGAGCAGTTCTTC.

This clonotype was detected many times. The CDR3 bases are TGTGCCAGCGCAACGTCACAGGCTACGAACACTGAAGCTTTCTTT. This codes for CASATSQATNTEAFF. V and J are TRBV6-4 and TRBJ1-1; D may be TRBD1 (5 bases). The CDR3 runs to 15 residues. CDR1 is MRHNA and CDR2 is SNTAGT in the germline V gene. The germline V and J ends were trimmed by 8 bases and 1 base, with 17 bases remaining between them.